A selection of T cell receptor beta chains follows, all from one sample in a study of T cell changes during pregnancy in multiple sclerosis. The table came from immunoSEQ multiplex PCR; TCRdb's copy has only in-frame clones and leaves some out. The sample consists of 40,000 to 45,000 clones, approximately 94% of them appearing once. Specimen: CD4+ T cells from peripheral blood mononuclear cells, collected in the third trimester of pregnancy. These TCRs come from a female donor with multiple sclerosis, enrolled in a pregnancy study. CDR3s include the opening cysteine and the closing phenylalanine or tryptophan. The D gene is left open where the match is weak. Clone size is shown for a subset of rows, as once, few, many or a class of expanded clone.

TRBV15,TRBJ2-4,.,.,CATSRGGQGAKNIQYF,TGTGCCACCAGCAGGGGGGGGCAAGGGGCCAAAAACATTCAGTACTTC
TRBV11-2,TRBJ1-4,.,.,CASSSGRRGPNEKLFF,TGTGCCAGCAGCTCCGGGCGGAGGGGTCCCAATGAAAAACTGTTTTTT
TRBV19,TRBJ1-1,.,.,CASSREQGPRTAFF,TGTGCCAGTAGTAGGGAACAGGGTCCACGAACAGCTTTCTTT
TRBV15,TRBJ1-4,.,.,CATSPRPATNEKLFF,TGTGCCACCAGCCCTCGTCCCGCAACTAATGAAAAACTGTTTTTT
TRBV10-1,TRBJ2-1,.,.,CASSESGSSYNEQFF,TGCGCCAGCAGTGAGTCCGGGAGCTCCTACAATGAGCAGTTCTTC
TRBV28,TRBJ1-2,TRBD1,.,CASSLRQGGYNYGYTF,TGTGCCAGCAGCCTTCGACAGGGGGGCTATAACTATGGCTACACCTTC
TRBV6-1,TRBJ2-1,.,.,CASTEPPTRIREQFF,TGTGCCAGCACCGAACCCCCCACTAGGATTCGGGAGCAGTTCTTC
TRBV13,TRBJ2-7,TRBD1,.,CASSSRTGQGGRGTYEQYF,TGTGCCAGCAGCTCCCGAACGGGACAGGGAGGACGAGGGACCTACGAGCAGTACTTC
TRBV7-8,TRBJ2-3,.,.,CASETDNTDTQYF,TGTGCCAGCGAGACAGATAACACAGATACGCAGTATTTT
TRBV29-1,TRBJ2-5,.,once,CSGQEGETQYF,TGCAGCGGCCAAGAGGGAGAGACCCAGTACTTC
TRBV30,TRBJ1-1,.,.,CAGASGALGAFF,TGTGCCGGGGCGTCAGGGGCTCTTGGAGCTTTCTTT
TRBV7-3,TRBJ1-2,.,.,CASSLSSGGYGYTF,TGTGCCAGCAGCTTAAGTTCAGGAGGCTATGGCTACACCTTC
TRBV30,TRBJ2-5,TRBD1,.,CAWRAGGAETQYF,TGTGCCTGGAGGGCAGGGGGCGCAGAGACCCAGTACTTC
TRBV15,TRBJ2-1,TRBD2,.,CATSLLAGTYNEQFF,TGTGCCACCAGCTTACTAGCGGGAACCTACAATGAGCAGTTCTTC
TRBV7-9,TRBJ1-2,TRBD1,.,CASSLDRLSGGYTF,TGTGCCAGCAGCTTGGACAGGCTGTCGGGTGGCTACACCTTC
TRBV15,TRBJ1-2,.,.,CATSRDPDSQYGYTF,TGTGCCACCAGCAGAGATCCGGACAGTCAATATGGCTACACCTTC
TRBV9,TRBJ2-2,.,.,CASSVGGLSTGELFF,TGTGCCAGCAGCGTAGGGGGGCTTAGCACCGGGGAGCTGTTTTTT